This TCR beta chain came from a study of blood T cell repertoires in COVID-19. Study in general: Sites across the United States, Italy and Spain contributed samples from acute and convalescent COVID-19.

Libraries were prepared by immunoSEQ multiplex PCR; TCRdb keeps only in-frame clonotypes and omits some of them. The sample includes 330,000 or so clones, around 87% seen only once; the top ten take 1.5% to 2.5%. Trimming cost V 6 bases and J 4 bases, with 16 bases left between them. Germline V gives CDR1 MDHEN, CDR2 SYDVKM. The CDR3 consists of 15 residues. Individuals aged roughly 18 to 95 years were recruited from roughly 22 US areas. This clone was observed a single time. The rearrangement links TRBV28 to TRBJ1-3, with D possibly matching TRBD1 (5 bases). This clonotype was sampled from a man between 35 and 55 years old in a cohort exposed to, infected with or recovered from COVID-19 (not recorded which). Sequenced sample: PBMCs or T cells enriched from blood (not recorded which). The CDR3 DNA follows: TGTGCCAGCAGGAACCAGGGTACGGCCGGAAACACCATATATTTT. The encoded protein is CASRNQGTAGNTIYF.